This T cell receptor (beta chain) appears in the sequencing data of a study of regulatory T cells in long-lasting Graves disease. Background on the study: Under 3 months of antithyroid drugs had been taken by newly diagnosed Graves' patients.

This clonotype was counted ten times or more. TCR beta libraries were built with iRepertoire HTBI primers and Arm-PCR of CDR3 regions. TCRdb called the multiplex PCR reads again in MiXCR, with one record for every CDR3 protein. Of under 450,000 distinct CDR3 sequences in the sample, 10% to 15% were seen once. Per germline, CDR1 LGHDT and CDR2 YNNKEL (reference sequence). The CDR3 sequence is 14 residues long. The V and J ends lost 4 bases and 1 base respectively, with 10 bases between them. Regarding time point: newly diagnosed GD, antithyroid drugs for less than 3 months. Scientists built the TCR library using RNA that was extracted from PBMCs. The same sample was also studied in work on T cells in Graves' hyperthyroidism and ophthalmopathy.

This sequence joins TRBV3-1 and TRBJ2-5; a possible D gene is TRBD1 (5 bases). The TCR originated in a woman aged 18-30 years with Graves disease. This specimen consisted of peripheral blood mononuclear cells (PBMCs), obtained at new diagnosis, from a patient treated with antithyroid drugs. The CDR3 DNA sequence: TGTGCCAGCAGCCCGGGCGACAGCCAAGAGACCCAGTACTTC. It specifies CASSPGDSQETQYF.